These 25 T cell receptor beta chains came from one sample sequenced in a study of cytomegalovirus exposure and HLA in healthy donors. This PCR relied on a set of 60 Vbeta primers and 13 Jbeta primers. Profiled with immunoSEQ multiplex PCR; TCRdb holds only in-frame clones, not every one. The sample holds 130,000 or so clones, about 75% seen once. The sequenced sample consisted of PBMCs. The receptors shown here come from a man in his forties in good health and CMV-seronegative.

There are a few counts of this clone. J is TRBJ2-5 and V is TRBV15; possibly TRBD2 for D (6 bases). The CDR3 has 13 residues. Between the trimmed V and J ends, which lost 5 bases and 3 bases, there was a span of 10 bases. Looked up from germline, CDR1 is LNHNV and CDR2 is YYDKDF (reference sequence). The CDR3 loop reads CATSLGGKETQYF. In nucleotides, the CDR3 is TGTGCCACCAGCCTTGGGGGGAAAGAGACCCAGTACTTC.

This clone was seen a handful of times. This rearrangement joins TRBV28 to TRBJ1-1, with a weak D call TRBD1 (5 bases). This CDR3 has 18 amino acids. The germline gives CDR1 MDHEN, CDR2 SYDVKM. V shed 1 base and J shed 4 bases, with 22 bases lying between them. CDR3 in amino acids: CASSLYRTPGVRGTEAFF. DNA of the CDR3: TGTGCCAGCAGTTTATATCGGACCCCGGGGGTTAGGGGCACTGAAGCTTTCTTT.

The chain is built from TRBV19 and TRBJ1-2; 9 nucleotides align to TRBD1. There are 14 residues in the CDR3. The V gene's germline CDR1 is LNHDA and CDR2 SQIVND (reference sequence). The V and J ends lost 5 bases and 3 bases, in that order; junction bases with no gene match: 4. The CDR3 reads CASSRGQGHYGYTF. The CDR3 region has the DNA TGTGCCAGTAGTCGAGGACAGGGGCACTATGGCTACACCTTC.

This clone appeared a few times. The chain uses TRBV5-4 and TRBJ1-6, with 8 bases identical to TRBD1. This CDR3 has 15 amino acids. The V segment lost 2 bases and the J segment 10 bases; nucleotides outside the gene matches: 8. Germline CDR1 and CDR2: SGHNT and YYREEE (reference sequence). This CDR3 reads CASSFSPTGVSPLHF. The CDR3 coding sequence is TGTGCCAGCAGCTTTTCGCCGACAGGGGTATCACCCCTCCACTTT.

This chain connects TRBV19 to TRBJ1-5; D ambiguous. The V end was cut by 4 bases, the J end by 0 bases, with 10 bases between. Germline assignment: CDR1 LNHDA and CDR2 SQIVND (reference sequence). The CDR3 sequence is 15 residues long. This CDR3 reads CASSTLLPSNQPQHF. CDR3 in DNA: TGTGCCAGTAGTACTCTACTGCCTAGCAATCAGCCCCAGCATTTT.

The chain carries TRBV12-5 and TRBJ1-3; D is undetermined. Trimming stripped 1 base from V and 2 bases from J, with 12 bases between. Per the germline V gene, CDR1 is LGHNT and CDR2 is FRNRAP. The CDR3 contains 16 residues. CDR3 in DNA: TGTGCTAGTGGTTTGGCGACCTCTAGCGCTGGAAACACCATATATTTT. Translated: CASGLATSSAGNTIYF.

The chain couples TRBV19 to TRBJ2-1; 9 positions match TRBD2. This CDR3 is built from 16 residues. Germline values: CDR1 LNHDA, CDR2 SQIVND (reference sequence). V dropped 10 bases and J dropped 3; count of bases not matched to a gene: 13. The CDR3 reads CATTGASGVIYNEQFF. CDR3 coding DNA: TGTGCCACCACAGGAGCTAGCGGGGTGATCTACAATGAGCAGTTCTTC. Full variable domain (rest looked up from reference TRBV19 and TRBJ2-1): DGGITQSPKYLFRKEGQNVTLSCEQNLNHDAMYWYRQDPGQGLRLIYYSQIVNDFQKGDIAEGYSVSREKKESFPLTVTSAQKNPTAFYLCATTGASGVIYNEQFFGPGTRLTVL.

The gene calls are TRBV5-1 and TRBJ2-3, with D possibly being TRBD2 (7 bases). The V end lost 0 bases, the J end lost 2 bases, and 13 bases lay between the germline ends. The CDR3 totals 16 residues. Germline V gives CDR1 SGHRS, CDR2 YFSETQ. For the CDR3, the DNA is TGCGCCAGCAGCTTGGACGGCGGGGGCGCCACAGATACGCAGTATTTT. It yields the protein CASSLDGGGATDTQYF. The full variable domain, with the rest looked up from reference TRBV5-1 and TRBJ2-3, is KAGVTQTPRYLIKTRGQQVTLSCSPISGHRSVSWYQQTPGQGLQFLFEYFSETQRNKGNFPGRFSGRQFSNSRSEMNVSTLELGDSALYLCASSLDGGGATDTQYFGPGTRLTVL.

The chain employs TRBV2 and TRBJ2-1; 9 bases align to TRBD1. Germline trimming cut 7 bases from V and 0 bases from J; bases unmatched to any gene: 7. CDR3 length: 16 amino acids. CDR1 and CDR2 from the germline V gene are SNHLY and FYNNEI. CDR3 coding DNA: TGTGCCAGCAACTGGGACAGGGAAATCTCCTACAATGAGCAGTTCTTC. The encoded protein is CASNWDREISYNEQFF. The complete variable domain, with remaining parts taken from reference TRBV2 and TRBJ2-1, reads EPEVTQTPSHQVTQMGQEVILRCVPISNHLYFYWYRQILGQKVEFLVSFYNNEISEKSEIFDDQFSVERPDGSNFTLKIRSTKLEDSAMYFCASNWDREISYNEQFFGPGTRLTVL.

V gene TRBV7-3 combines with J gene TRBJ2-3; TRBD2 matches 14 bases. Germline CDR1 reads SGHTA; CDR2 reads FQGTGA. Trimming took 5 bases from V and 4 from J; bases not matched to a gene: 2. The CDR3 has 15 amino acids. The CDR3: CASSVTSGGADTQYF. The CDR3 nucleotides are TGTGCCAGCAGCGTGACTAGCGGGGGGGCAGATACGCAGTATTTT.

The chain couples TRBV29-1 to TRBJ1-2, with 7 bases that match TRBD1. The CDR3 contains 11 residues. V lost 7 bases and J lost 4; bases outside the gene matches: 3. Germline loops: CDR1 SQVTM, CDR2 ANQGSEA. The CDR3 sequence: CSAGTVYGYTF. The CDR3 DNA reads as TGCAGCGCAGGGACAGTCTATGGCTACACCTTC.

The rearrangement uses TRBV7-7 and TRBJ2-5; 9 bases are shared with TRBD1. The CDR3 extends over 14 amino acids. CDR1 and CDR2 from the germline V gene are SSHAT and FNYEAQ (reference sequence). V lost 5 bases and J lost 3; bases outside the gene matches: 4. The CDR3 protein is CASSLDRGKETQYF. DNA of the CDR3: TGTGCCAGCAGCCTGGACAGGGGCAAAGAGACCCAGTACTTC. Full variable domain (outside the CDR3, taken from reference TRBV7-7 and TRBJ2-5): GAGVSQSPRYKVTKRGQDVTLRCDPISSHATLYWYQQALGQGPEFLTYFNYEAQPDKSGLPSDRFSAERPEGSISTLTIQRTEQRDSAMYRCASSLDRGKETQYFGPGTRLLVL.

CDR3 in amino acids: CASSYSGSRNTEAFF. In DNA form, the CDR3 reads TGTGCCAGCAGTTACTCGGGCTCGAGAAACACTGAAGCTTTCTTT. The chain couples TRBV6-5 to TRBJ1-1; D remains unclear. Trimming stripped 0 bases from V and 2 bases from J, with 10 bases between. CDR3 size: 15 residues. Germline V gene lookup returns CDR1 MNHEY and CDR2 SVGAGI.

The rearrangement uses TRBV6-4 and TRBJ2-3; maybe TRBD2 (5 bases). Germline CDR1 and CDR2: MRHNA and SNTAGT. The CDR3 is 13 amino acids. Trimming removed 5 bases at V and 5 bases at J, with 11 bases between. This chain's CDR3 is CASSTGWGDTQYF. Written as DNA, the CDR3 is TGTGCCAGCAGTACGGGATGGGGAGATACGCAGTATTTT.

The rearrangement uses TRBV18 and TRBJ1-1; 10 bases fit TRBD1. Germline V gene sequence: CDR1 KGHSH, CDR2 LQKENI. J lost 5 bases, V lost 5 bases, and 8 bases had no gene match. This CDR3 has 15 amino acids. CDR3 bases: TGTGCCAGCTCAGGGGGGACAGGGGTAAGGACTGAAGCTTTCTTT. It codes for CASSGGTGVRTEAFF.

The gene calls are TRBV7-2 and TRBJ1-5; the match to TRBD1 covers 10 bases. The CDR3 loop spans 18 amino acids. With V trimmed by 5 bases and J by 2 bases, 12 bases remained unmatched. The germline V gene has CDR1 SGHTA and CDR2 FQGNSA. The DNA for the CDR3 is TGTGCCAGCAGCCCTGGGGACAGGGGCCTTCGGGGCAATCAGCCCCAGCATTTT. Amino acids: CASSPGDRGLRGNQPQHF. Drawing the rest from reference TRBV7-2 and TRBJ1-5, the complete variable domain is GAGVSQSPSNKVTEKGKDVELRCDPISGHTALYWYRQSLGQGLEFLIYFQGNSAPDKSGLPSDRFSAERTGGSVSTLTIQRTQQEDSAVYLCASSPGDRGLRGNQPQHFGDGTRLSIL.

The genes are TRBV7-8 and TRBJ1-5; maybe TRBD1 (5 bases). V lost 1 base to trimming and J lost 2 bases, with 12 bases between them. CDR3 length: 16 residues. Per germline, CDR1 SGHVS and CDR2 FQNEAQ. CDR3 amino acids: CASSLGIGGGNQPQHF. CDR3 sequence (DNA): TGTGCCAGCAGCTTAGGAATCGGGGGAGGCAATCAGCCCCAGCATTTT.

This chain uses TRBV2 with TRBJ2-1; TRBD2 matches 13 bases. This CDR3 spans 14 amino acids. Per germline, CDR1 SNHLY and CDR2 FYNNEI. V dropped 8 bases and J dropped 9; count of bases not matched to a gene: 7. This CDR3 is CASVGLAGVSEQFF. The DNA for the CDR3 is TGTGCCAGCGTTGGACTAGCGGGGGTCTCTGAGCAGTTCTTC. Supplemented by reference TRBV2 and TRBJ2-1, the full variable domain reads EPEVTQTPSHQVTQMGQEVILRCVPISNHLYFYWYRQILGQKVEFLVSFYNNEISEKSEIFDDQFSVERPDGSNFTLKIRSTKLEDSAMYFCASVGLAGVSEQFFGPGTRLTVL.

This chain joins TRBV30 and TRBJ2-5, with 12 bases identical to TRBD1. Germline lookup yields CDR1 GTSNPN and CDR2 SVGIG (reference sequence). V lost 3 bases and J lost 5; bases outside the gene matches: 13. CDR3 size: 17 residues. CDR3 DNA: TGTGCCTGGAGAGCCGGGGACAGGGGGCTTTGGTCGGAGACCCAGTACTTC. This translates into CAWRAGDRGLWSETQYF.

This chain connects TRBV18 to TRBJ2-1; 10 bases line up with TRBD1. Germline V lookup: CDR1 KGHSH, CDR2 LQKENI. The CDR3 is 16 residues long. The V segment lost 2 bases and the J segment 6 bases; nucleotides outside the gene matches: 7. The CDR3 DNA sequence: TGTGCCAGCTCACCATGGGGCGGACAGGGGGGCAATGAGCAGTTCTTC. Protein product: CASSPWGGQGGNEQFF.

The chain recombines TRBV6-6 with TRBJ2-7, with D perhaps TRBD1 (5 bases). V lost 2 bases to trimming and J lost 3 bases, with 11 bases between them. Per the germline V gene, CDR1 is MNHNY and CDR2 is SVGAGI (reference sequence). This CDR3 comprises 14 residues. CDR3 coding DNA: TGTGCCAGCAGTTACCACCGCAGGGACTACGAGCAGTACTTC. It specifies CASSYHRRDYEQYF.

This clone was seen once. This chain connects TRBV5-1 to TRBJ2-7, with D uncertain. Germline assignment: CDR1 SGHRS and CDR2 YFSETQ. The ends were cut back, 0 bases at V and 2 bases at J, with 6 bases in the middle. CDR3 size: 13 residues. This CDR3 is CASSLVTPYEQYF. Here the CDR3 DNA reads TGCGCCAGCAGCTTGGTCACACCCTACGAGCAGTACTTC.

This clone was recorded once. The chain combines TRBV5-4 with TRBJ2-2; 7 bases match TRBD1. In germline, CDR1 is SGHNT, CDR2 YYREEE (reference sequence). V lost 3 bases and J lost 4; bases outside the gene matches: 9. The CDR3 has 16 amino acids. The CDR3 reads CASSSIQGLSTGELFF. CDR3 nucleotides: TGTGCCAGCAGCTCGATACAGGGGTTGAGCACCGGGGAGCTGTTTTTT.

The chain is built from TRBV6-5 and TRBJ2-7; D is perhaps TRBD1 (5 bases). The CDR3 has 14 residues. V dropped 10 bases and J dropped 3 bases, with 19 bases sitting between them. Germline lookup yields CDR1 MNHEY and CDR2 SVGAGI. The CDR3 sequence is CATQRGRTIYEQYF. The CDR3 DNA follows: TGTGCCACCCAAAGGGGCAGAACGATCTACGAGCAGTACTTC.

The chain is built from TRBV7-2 and TRBJ1-1; TRBD1 is a possible D gene (6 bases). Germline V gene data show CDR1 as SGHTA and CDR2 as FQGNSA. This CDR3 has 16 residues. Trimming left V 3 bases short and J 4 bases short, with 18 bases between. The CDR3 nucleotides are TGTGCCAGCAGCTTCCCAAACAGGGTAAAGAGCACTGAAGCTTTCTTT. It specifies CASSFPNRVKSTEAFF.